This is a list of T cell receptor beta chains from one sample in a study of post-analysis software for immune sequencing data. One entry per CDR3 protein, called by TCRdb with MiXCR from the PCR reads. The sample lists approximately 690,000 distinct CDR3 sequences, 59% occurring once. The specimen sequenced was blood. The source is a girl between 2 and 10 years old with multiple sclerosis. Both conserved end residues are part of each CDR3. A D gene is named only where the DNA matches it firmly. Expanded clones get a size class; other rows say once, few or many, or leave the size out.

v_gene: TRBV6-5; j_gene: TRBJ2-7; abundance: few; len: 15; d_gene: NA; CDR3aa: CASSYEQDAIYEQYF; CDR3nt: TGTGCCAGCAGTTACGAACAGGATGCCATTTACGAGCAGTACTTC
v_gene: TRBV5-1; j_gene: TRBJ2-3; abundance: NA; len: 16; d_gene: NA; CDR3aa: CASSLGGQISTDTQYF; CDR3nt: TGCGCCAGCAGCTTAGGAGGACAGATTAGCACAGATACGCAGTATTTT
v_gene: TRBV12-3/TRBV12-4; j_gene: TRBJ2-7; abundance: NA; len: 13; d_gene: TRBD1; CDR3aa: CASSTDRGYEQYF; CDR3nt: TGTGCCAGCAGTACGGACAGGGGTTACGAGCAGTACTTC
v_gene: TRBV12-3/TRBV12-4; j_gene: TRBJ2-1; abundance: few; len: 14; d_gene: NA; CDR3aa: CASTLTGVGDEQFF; CDR3nt: TGTGCCAGCACCTTGACGGGGGTAGGCGATGAGCAGTTCTTC
v_gene: TRBV11-3; j_gene: TRBJ2-5; abundance: NA; len: 16; d_gene: TRBD2; CDR3aa: CASSWGLAGGPETQYF; CDR3nt: TGTGCCAGCAGCTGGGGACTAGCGGGGGGGCCAGAGACCCAGTACTTC
v_gene: TRBV5-6; j_gene: TRBJ2-3; abundance: NA; len: 14; d_gene: NA; CDR3aa: CASSPGLNTDTQYF; CDR3nt: TGTGCCAGCAGCCCGGGACTGAACACAGATACGCAGTATTTT
v_gene: TRBV10-3; j_gene: TRBJ2-6; abundance: NA; len: 15; d_gene: NA; CDR3aa: CAISDRLSGANVLTF; CDR3nt: TGTGCCATCAGTGACAGACTCTCTGGGGCCAACGTCCTGACTTTC
v_gene: TRBV20-1; j_gene: TRBJ2-7; abundance: few; len: 14; d_gene: TRBD1; CDR3aa: CSARVPTGAGEQYF; CDR3nt: TGCAGTGCTAGAGTCCCTACAGGGGCGGGCGAGCAGTACTTC
v_gene: TRBV6-5; j_gene: TRBJ2-1; abundance: NA; len: 12; d_gene: NA; CDR3aa: CASSYVRGEQFF; CDR3nt: TGTGCCAGCAGTTACGTTCGGGGTGAGCAGTTCTTC
v_gene: TRBV20-1; j_gene: TRBJ2-1; abundance: NA; len: 14; d_gene: TRBD2; CDR3aa: CSARRLADYNEQFF; CDR3nt: TGCAGTGCTAGAAGACTAGCGGATTACAATGAGCAGTTCTTC
v_gene: TRBV7-2; j_gene: TRBJ1-5; abundance: NA; len: 15; d_gene: NA; CDR3aa: CASSLVQGGHQPQHF; CDR3nt: TGTGCCAGCAGCTTAGTACAGGGCGGCCATCAGCCCCAGCATTTT
v_gene: TRBV4-1; j_gene: TRBJ2-1; abundance: NA; len: 12; d_gene: NA; CDR3aa: CASSSVIHEQFF; CDR3nt: TGCGCCAGCAGCTCAGTAATCCATGAGCAGTTCTTC
v_gene: TRBV29-1; j_gene: TRBJ1-1; abundance: NA; len: 14; d_gene: NA; CDR3aa: CSVGVQEGNTEAFF; CDR3nt: TGCAGCGTTGGGGTACAGGAGGGGAACACTGAAGCTTTCTTT
v_gene: TRBV25-1; j_gene: TRBJ1-1; abundance: NA; len: 15; d_gene: NA; CDR3aa: CASSGDPPTNTEAFF; CDR3nt: TGTGCCAGCAGTGGGGATCCGCCCACGAACACTGAAGCTTTCTTT
v_gene: TRBV4-3; j_gene: TRBJ2-3; abundance: few; len: 16; d_gene: NA; CDR3aa: CASSLMGQGIPSTQYF; CDR3nt: TGCGCCAGCAGCCTCATGGGGCAGGGGATCCCCTCTACGCAGTATTTT
v_gene: TRBV4-1; j_gene: TRBJ2-1; abundance: few; len: 18; d_gene: NA; CDR3aa: CASSQDQARGRSYNEQFF; CDR3nt: TGCGCCAGCAGCCAAGATCAAGCGCGAGGGAGGTCCTACAATGAGCAGTTCTTC
v_gene: TRBV7-2; j_gene: TRBJ1-4; abundance: NA; len: 16; d_gene: TRBD1; CDR3aa: CASSLRGTGEGEKLFF; CDR3nt: TGTGCCAGCAGCCTTAGGGGGACAGGGGAGGGCGAAAAACTGTTTTTT
v_gene: TRBV5-1; j_gene: TRBJ2-1; abundance: few; len: 15; d_gene: NA; CDR3aa: CASSLHHTYGNEQFF; CDR3nt: TGCGCCAGCAGCTTGCACCATACCTACGGCAATGAGCAGTTCTTC
v_gene: TRBV4-2; j_gene: TRBJ2-3; abundance: NA; len: 18; d_gene: TRBD2; CDR3aa: CASSQDRVLAENTDTQYF; CDR3nt: TGTGCCAGCAGCCAAGATAGGGTGCTAGCGGAGAACACAGATACGCAGTATTTT
v_gene: TRBV5-8; j_gene: TRBJ1-2; abundance: few; len: 13; d_gene: TRBD1; CDR3aa: CASSNTGVYGYTF; CDR3nt: TGTGCCAGCAGCAACACAGGGGTCTATGGCTACACCTTC
v_gene: TRBV12-3/TRBV12-4; j_gene: TRBJ1-1; abundance: NA; len: 12; d_gene: NA; CDR3aa: CASSFGRTEAFF; CDR3nt: TGTGCCAGCAGTTTTGGGCGGACTGAAGCTTTCTTT
v_gene: TRBV6-2/TRBV6-3; j_gene: TRBJ2-1; abundance: NA; len: 16; d_gene: NA; CDR3aa: CASSYLLRGPGNEQFF; CDR3nt: TGTGCCAGCAGTTACCTTCTCAGGGGACCGGGCAATGAGCAGTTCTTC
v_gene: TRBV4-1; j_gene: TRBJ2-7; abundance: NA; len: 15; d_gene: NA; CDR3aa: CASSLRQATNYEQYF; CDR3nt: TGCGCCAGCAGCCTTAGACAGGCAACGAATTACGAGCAGTACTTC
v_gene: TRBV11-2; j_gene: TRBJ2-5; abundance: few; len: 16; d_gene: NA; CDR3aa: CASSLVGRGPQETQYF; CDR3nt: TGTGCCAGCAGCTTAGTAGGCAGGGGCCCCCAAGAGACCCAGTACTTC
v_gene: TRBV29-1; j_gene: TRBJ1-2; abundance: NA; len: 12; d_gene: NA; CDR3aa: CSAPDWNYGYTF; CDR3nt: TGCAGCGCCCCGGACTGGAACTATGGCTACACCTTC
v_gene: TRBV12-3/TRBV12-4; j_gene: TRBJ2-5; abundance: NA; len: 14; d_gene: NA; CDR3aa: CASSPRDGEETQYF; CDR3nt: TGTGCCAGCAGCCCCCGGGACGGGGAAGAGACCCAGTACTTC
v_gene: TRBV4-3; j_gene: TRBJ1-2; abundance: few; len: 15; d_gene: NA; CDR3aa: CASSQEEGRVDGYTF; CDR3nt: TGCGCCAGCAGCCAAGAGGAGGGGAGGGTGGATGGCTACACCTTC
v_gene: TRBV6-5; j_gene: TRBJ2-1; abundance: few; len: 15; d_gene: NA; CDR3aa: CASSWGVAANNEQFF; CDR3nt: TGTGCCAGCAGTTGGGGGGTAGCGGCTAACAATGAGCAGTTCTTC
v_gene: TRBV4-3; j_gene: TRBJ1-1; abundance: NA; len: 14; d_gene: NA; CDR3aa: CASSQDGEVSEAFF; CDR3nt: TGCGCCAGCAGCCAAGATGGGGAGGTATCTGAAGCTTTCTTT
v_gene: TRBV6-5; j_gene: TRBJ2-6; abundance: few; len: 15; d_gene: TRBD1; CDR3aa: CASRDRFSGANVLTF; CDR3nt: TGTGCCAGCAGGGACAGGTTTTCTGGGGCCAACGTCCTGACTTTC
v_gene: TRBV11-3; j_gene: TRBJ2-4; abundance: NA; len: 16; d_gene: NA; CDR3aa: CASSPWVGGAKNIQYF; CDR3nt: TGTGCCAGCAGCCCCTGGGTAGGGGGAGCCAAAAACATTCAGTACTTC
v_gene: TRBV20-1; j_gene: TRBJ2-1; abundance: NA; len: 15; d_gene: TRBD2; CDR3aa: CSASVSGSSYNEQFF; CDR3nt: TGCAGTGCTAGCGTAAGCGGGAGTTCCTACAATGAGCAGTTCTTC
v_gene: TRBV10-3; j_gene: TRBJ1-1; abundance: few; len: 15; d_gene: NA; CDR3aa: CAISESREVDTEAFF; CDR3nt: TGTGCCATCAGTGAGAGCAGGGAGGTAGACACTGAAGCTTTCTTT
v_gene: TRBV20-1; j_gene: TRBJ2-1; abundance: NA; len: 14; d_gene: NA; CDR3aa: CSASSSAAYNEQFF; CDR3nt: TGCAGTGCTAGTAGTTCGGCCGCCTACAATGAGCAGTTCTTC
v_gene: TRBV30; j_gene: TRBJ2-1; abundance: NA; len: 12; d_gene: TRBD2; CDR3aa: CAWTSGTYEQFF; CDR3nt: TGTGCCTGGACTAGCGGGACCTATGAGCAGTTCTTC
v_gene: TRBV29-1; j_gene: TRBJ2-3; abundance: NA; len: 14; d_gene: TRBD2; CDR3aa: CSVGASGGTDTQYF; CDR3nt: TGCAGCGTTGGGGCTAGCGGGGGGACAGATACGCAGTATTTT
v_gene: TRBV7-9; j_gene: TRBJ1-4; abundance: NA; len: 16; d_gene: TRBD1; CDR3aa: CASSFGLGTGDEKLFF; CDR3nt: TGTGCCAGCAGCTTCGGTCTCGGGACAGGTGATGAAAAACTGTTTTTT
v_gene: TRBV6-1; j_gene: TRBJ1-5; abundance: NA; len: 13; d_gene: TRBD1; CDR3aa: CASSEKGQEPQHF; CDR3nt: TGTGCCAGCAGTGAGAAGGGACAGGAGCCCCAGCATTTT
v_gene: TRBV20-1; j_gene: TRBJ2-1; abundance: NA; len: 15; d_gene: NA; CDR3aa: CSAQSRVSSYNEQFF; CDR3nt: TGCAGTGCGCAAAGCAGGGTTAGCTCCTACAATGAGCAGTTCTTC
v_gene: TRBV20-1; j_gene: TRBJ1-5; abundance: NA; len: 17; d_gene: NA; CDR3aa: CSARYRKGAGGNQPQHF; CDR3nt: TGCAGTGCTCGTTACCGGAAGGGCGCGGGGGGCAATCAGCCCCAGCATTTT
v_gene: TRBV27; j_gene: TRBJ2-3; abundance: NA; len: 16; d_gene: TRBD2; CDR3aa: CASSLGLAGKMNTQYF; CDR3nt: TGTGCCAGCAGTTTGGGGCTAGCGGGAAAAATGAATACGCAGTATTTT
v_gene: TRBV3-1; j_gene: TRBJ2-1; abundance: NA; len: 17; d_gene: TRBD2; CDR3aa: CASSPWREGGSYNEQFF; CDR3nt: TGTGCCAGCAGCCCGTGGCGGGAGGGTGGCTCCTACAATGAGCAGTTCTTC
v_gene: TRBV5-1; j_gene: TRBJ2-7; abundance: once; len: 16; d_gene: NA; CDR3aa: CASSLKWGSSYNEQYF; CDR3nt: TGCGCCAGCAGCTTAAAGTGGGGGAGCTCCTACAATGAGCAGTACTTC
v_gene: TRBV20-1; j_gene: TRBJ2-7; abundance: NA; len: 15; d_gene: TRBD2; CDR3aa: CSARETSGGTYEQYF; CDR3nt: TGCAGTGCTAGAGAAACTAGCGGGGGGACCTACGAGCAGTACTTC
v_gene: TRBV25-1; j_gene: TRBJ2-5; abundance: NA; len: 14; d_gene: NA; CDR3aa: CASSEFARGGTQYF; CDR3nt: TGTGCCAGCAGTGAATTCGCTCGCGGAGGGACCCAGTACTTC
v_gene: TRBV24-1; j_gene: TRBJ2-3; abundance: NA; len: 18; d_gene: NA; CDR3aa: CATSEADRLSSSTDTQYF; CDR3nt: TGTGCCACCAGTGAGGCGGACAGACTATCCTCTAGCACAGATACGCAGTATTTT
v_gene: TRBV30; j_gene: TRBJ2-5; abundance: NA; len: 13; d_gene: NA; CDR3aa: CASATQVGETQYF; CDR3nt: TGTGCCTCGGCCACACAGGTTGGGGAGACCCAGTACTTC
v_gene: TRBV7-2; j_gene: TRBJ2-3; abundance: NA; len: 19; d_gene: TRBD2; CDR3aa: CASSRRWTSGGGLEDTQYF; CDR3nt: TGTGCCAGCAGCCGACGTTGGACTAGCGGGGGGGGATTGGAAGATACGCAGTATTTT
v_gene: TRBV29-1; j_gene: TRBJ2-1; abundance: NA; len: 16; d_gene: TRBD1; CDR3aa: CSVEDLGQELYNEQFF; CDR3nt: TGCAGCGTTGAAGATCTCGGACAGGAGTTATACAATGAGCAGTTCTTC
v_gene: TRBV12-3/TRBV12-4; j_gene: TRBJ1-2; abundance: few; len: 15; d_gene: TRBD1; CDR3aa: CASKDRFLANYGYTF; CDR3nt: TGTGCCAGCAAGGACAGGTTCCTAGCTAACTATGGCTACACCTTC
v_gene: TRBV20-1; j_gene: TRBJ2-3; abundance: few; len: 15; d_gene: TRBD2; CDR3aa: CSARASGGGTDTQYF; CDR3nt: TGCAGTGCTAGGGCTAGCGGGGGGGGAACAGATACGCAGTATTTT
v_gene: TRBV27; j_gene: TRBJ1-2; abundance: NA; len: 16; d_gene: NA; CDR3aa: CASSLGVLLTNYGYTF; CDR3nt: TGTGCCAGCAGTTTGGGGGTCTTACTAACTAACTATGGCTACACCTTC
v_gene: TRBV12-3/TRBV12-4; j_gene: TRBJ2-5; abundance: NA; len: 15; d_gene: NA; CDR3aa: CASSVTGSEGETQYF; CDR3nt: TGTGCCAGCAGTGTGACAGGGTCGGAGGGGGAGACCCAGTACTTC
v_gene: TRBV11-2; j_gene: TRBJ2-5; abundance: NA; len: 15; d_gene: NA; CDR3aa: CASSLDGRGHETQYF; CDR3nt: TGTGCCAGCAGCTTAGATGGTCGGGGACATGAGACCCAGTACTTC